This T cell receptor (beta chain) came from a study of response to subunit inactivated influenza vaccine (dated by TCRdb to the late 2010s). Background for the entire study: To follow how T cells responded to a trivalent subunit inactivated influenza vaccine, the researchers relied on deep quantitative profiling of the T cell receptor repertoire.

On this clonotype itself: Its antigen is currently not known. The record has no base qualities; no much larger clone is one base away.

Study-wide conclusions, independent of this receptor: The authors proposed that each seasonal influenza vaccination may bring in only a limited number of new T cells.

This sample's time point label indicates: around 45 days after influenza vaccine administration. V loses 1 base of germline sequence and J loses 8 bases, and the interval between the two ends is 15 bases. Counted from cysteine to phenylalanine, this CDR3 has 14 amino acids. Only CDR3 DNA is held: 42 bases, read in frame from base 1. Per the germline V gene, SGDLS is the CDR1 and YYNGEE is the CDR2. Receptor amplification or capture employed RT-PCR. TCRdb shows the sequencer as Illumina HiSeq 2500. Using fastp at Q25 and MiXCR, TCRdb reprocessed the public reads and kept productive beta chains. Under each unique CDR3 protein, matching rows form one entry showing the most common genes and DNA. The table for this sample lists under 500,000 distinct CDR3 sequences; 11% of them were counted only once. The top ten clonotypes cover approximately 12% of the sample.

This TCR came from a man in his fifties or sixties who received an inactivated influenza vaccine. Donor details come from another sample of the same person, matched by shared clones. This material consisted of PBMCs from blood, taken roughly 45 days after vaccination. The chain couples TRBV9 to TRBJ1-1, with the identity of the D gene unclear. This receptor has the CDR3 CASSVQPGSVEAFF. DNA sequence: TGTGCCAGCAGCGTACAGCCGGGCTCGGTAGAAGCTTTCTTT.